This TCR beta chain was identified during a study of CD8 T cells in Susac syndrome. Trimming removed 3 bases at V and 0 bases at J, with 15 bases between. This CDR3 region has 17 residues. The germline V gene has CDR1 SGHTA and CDR2 FQGNSA. The authors carried out high-throughput sequencing of TCR beta. They applied it to CD8+ and CD4+ T cells obtained from blood. While CD8+ and CD4+ T cells were isolated negatively, TEMRA cells were enriched by FACS. This clonotype was seen only once. The RNA input was about 0.45 to 1 ug, and it was reverse transcribed with random hexamers. The CDR3 of TCR beta was amplified by immunoSEQ multiplex PCR across 54 Vbeta and 13 Jbeta. TCRdb reprocessed the immunoSEQ multiplex PCR reads with MiXCR, giving one entry per CDR3 protein. This table holds roughly 200,000 distinct CDR3 sequences, about 95% found once.

Sequenced: CD4+ T cells from PBMCs. V is TRBV7-2 and J is TRBJ2-1, with D maybe TRBD2 (5 bases). The sequence derives from a human donor in good health. The CDR3 nucleotides are TGTGCCAGCAGCTTTTCGCCTAGGAGGCTCTCCTACAATGAGCAGTTCTTC. Amino acid sequence: CASSFSPRRLSYNEQFF.